This T cell receptor beta chain was obtained from a study of blood T cell repertoires in COVID-19. This clone was picked up one time. The CDR3 covers 12 residues. The ends were cut back, 1 base at V and 9 bases at J, with 10 bases in the middle. Germline V lookup: CDR1 SNHLY, CDR2 FYNNEI. Produced via immunoSEQ multiplex PCR; TCRdb's table is partial and in-frame only. The sample yields about 230,000 clones, over 70% seen once. The chain couples TRBV2 to TRBJ2-7, with D tentatively TRBD1 (5 bases). This TCR was sampled from a man between 40 and 49 years old with acute or convalescent COVID-19. Sequenced input: peripheral blood. CDR3 sequence: CASSEEGARQYF. The DNA for the CDR3 is TGTGCCAGCAGTGAAGAAGGGGCGCGGCAGTACTTC.